This T cell receptor (beta chain) was obtained from a study of T cell responses to AZD1222 COVID-19 vaccine. Generated by immunoSEQ multiplex PCR, the TCRdb table keeps only in-frame clones and is missing some. The sample consists of about 120,000 clones, approximately 90% of them appearing once. This clone was counted once. CDR3 length: 13 residues. The germline CDR1 and CDR2 sequences are PRHDT and FYEKMQ (reference sequence). V lost 0 bases and J lost 7; bases outside the gene matches: 2. The TCR comes from an adult who received the AZD1222 COVID-19 vaccine. The rearrangement joins TRBV13 to TRBJ2-7, with TRBD2 matching 8 bases. The input for sequencing was peripheral blood, taken 28 days after the second AZD1222 dose. The DNA for the CDR3 is TGTGCCAGCAGCTTAGGTTTAGCGGGGGAGCAGTACTTC. This sequence encodes CASSLGLAGEQYF.